What follows describes a single T cell receptor beta chain. Libraries were prepared by immunoSEQ multiplex PCR; TCRdb keeps only in-frame clonotypes and omits some of them. The sample contains 50,000 to 55,000 clones, around nine tenths of which appear only once. The ends were cut back, 3 bases at V and 5 bases at J, with 5 bases in the middle. The CDR3 loop spans 12 amino acids. Germline-derived CDR1 and CDR2 are MNHEY and SVGAGI. The data originate from a study of blood T cell repertoires in COVID-19. The chain combines TRBV6-5 with TRBJ2-1, with D uncertain. The clonotype was recovered from a man in his fifties or sixties with acute or convalescent COVID-19. The sequencing input was peripheral blood. CDR3 residues: CASSYSDNEQFF. The CDR3 coding sequence is TGTGCCAGCAGTTATTCAGACAATGAGCAGTTCTTC.